This TCR beta chain was profiled in a study of technical replicates of blood from several donors. TCRdb keeps only in-frame clones here, not all; method: immunoSEQ multiplex PCR. The table lists 65,000 to 95,000 clones, just under 95% of them singletons. The germline V and J ends were trimmed by 10 bases and 1 base, with 10 bases remaining between them. Germline values: CDR1 SNHLY, CDR2 FYNNEI. The length of the CDR3 is 12 residues. Input material: T cells isolated from PBMCs. The receptor was derived from a human donor in good health. The chain couples TRBV2 to TRBJ2-5, with unresolved D. CDR3 DNA sequence: TGTGCCATACTAACCAGCCAAGAGACCCAGTACTTC. Translated: CAILTSQETQYF.